The sequence of this TCR beta chain was determined in a study of blood T cells in healthy people across ages. The use of a sample-barcoded 5' primer and a J-beta primer mix characterized a second PCR of roughly 6 to 11 cycles. TCRdb re-called the 5' RACE reads with MiXCR, one entry per CDR3 protein. The sample includes about 690,000 distinct CDR3 sequences, over 40% seen only once; the top ten take 30%. The specimen sequenced was blood. The receptor's source is a man older than 75 in good health.

The CDR3 is CASSLIRGARASGAQETQYF. DNA of the CDR3: TGTGCCAGCAGCTTAATTCGGGGCGCCAGGGCGAGCGGGGCTCAAGAGACCCAGTACTTC. This sequence joins TRBV7-2 and TRBJ2-5, with 7 nucleotides matching TRBD2. CDR3 length: 20 amino acids. The V and J ends lost 2 bases and 2 bases, in that order; junction bases with no gene match: 20. Germline assignment: CDR1 SGHTA and CDR2 FQGNSA. The full variable domain, its missing parts supplied by reference TRBV7-2 and TRBJ2-5, is GAGVSQSPSNKVTEKGKDVELRCDPISGHTALYWYRQSLGQGLEFLIYFQGNSAPDKSGLPSDRFSAERTGGSVSTLTIQRTQQEDSAVYLCASSLIRGARASGAQETQYFGPGTRLLVL.